The clone carrying this T cell receptor beta chain was counted a single time. The researchers obtained blood RNA from unsorted whole blood and also extracted germline DNA. Preoperatively, peripheral blood was drawn, roughly 3.6 milliliters in total. This record comes from a study of tumor-infiltrating lymphocytes in primary liver carcinoma. Production of TCR beta cDNA used approximately 0.55 ug total RNA together with a constant-region primer. Three nested multiplex PCR rounds, a slightly modified ARM-PCR, produced the libraries for TCR beta. The first two PCR rounds used TRBV1-TRBV30 primers with a Cbeta primer, nine to ten cycles each. TCRdb re-analysed the multiplex PCR reads in MiXCR, keeping a single row per CDR3 protein. The sample lists around 330,000 distinct CDR3 sequences, 65% occurring once. This CDR3 is 15 amino acids long. Losses at the gene ends were 0 bases for V and 4 bases for J; bases not matched to a gene: 5. The germline gives CDR1 MNHEY, CDR2 SVGEGT.

The sequencing sample was made of peripheral blood. This TCR derives from a man aged 35 to 55 with primary liver carcinoma and hepatitis B virus infection. The genes are TRBV6-2 or TRBV6-3 and TRBJ2-5, with 7 bases matching TRBD1. The CDR3 spells CASSYSKGGTETQYF. The CDR3 DNA reads as TGTGCCAGCAGTTACTCGAAAGGGGGCACAGAGACCCAGTACTTC.